This is a list of T cell receptor beta chains from one sample in a study of T cell changes during pregnancy in multiple sclerosis. Data came from immunoSEQ multiplex PCR; TCRdb stores just in-frame clones and leaves some out. The sample lists approximately 48,000 clones, roughly nine tenths occurring once. The sequences come from CD8+ T cells from peripheral blood mononuclear cells, collected before pregnancy. These receptors originate from a female donor with multiple sclerosis, enrolled in a pregnancy study. The CDR3 runs from the conserved cysteine through the conserved F or W. The D gene is left open where the match is weak. The size entry is marked missing in some rows and otherwise reads once, few, many or a size class.

j_call v_call clone_size d_call cdr3_nt cdr3_aa
TRBJ2-3 TRBV6-4 . . TGTGCCACCACGTGGGCTGGTGTGCAGTATTTT CATTWAGVQYF
TRBJ1-1 TRBV6-4 . . TGTGCCAGCAGTTCAGGAACTGAAGCTTTCTTT CASSSGTEAFF
TRBJ1-2 TRBV9 . TRBD1 TGTGCCAGCAGCGACCCGACAGGGCCCTACTATGGCTACACCTTC CASSDPTGPYYGYTF
TRBJ1-3 TRBV6-5 . TRBD1 TGTGCCAGCAGTAAGACAGGGGGCTCTGGAAACACCATATATTTT CASSKTGGSGNTIYF
TRBJ1-4 TRBV4-3 . TRBD1 TGCGCCAGCAGCCAGGCAACAGGGGATGAAAAACTGTTTTTT CASSQATGDEKLFF
TRBJ2-1 TRBV7-3 once . TGTGCCAGCAGCTACCTCGGTGCGTCCTACAATGAGCAGTTCTTC CASSYLGASYNEQFF
TRBJ1-6 TRBV11-3 few . TGTGCCAGCATCTCGGGAGGGGATTCACCCCTCCACTTT CASISGGDSPLHF
TRBJ2-5 TRBV5-8 . TRBD2 TGTGCCAGCAGCTCCCCGGGACTAGCGGCCACTGAGACCCAGTACTTC CASSSPGLAATETQYF
TRBJ2-1 TRBV5-6 . . TGTGCCAGCAGCTTGGACACCGGGAATGAGCAGTTCTTC CASSLDTGNEQFF
TRBJ1-2 TRBV9 . . TGTGCCAGCAGCCTCGGGGGGGTCTCTCATGGCTACACCTTC CASSLGGVSHGYTF
TRBJ2-7 TRBV29-1 . TRBD1 TGCAGCGTTGACCGACAGGGGTCCTACGAGCAGTACTTC CSVDRQGSYEQYF
TRBJ2-1 TRBV7-3 . TRBD1 TGTGCCAGCAGCTTTCACCAACAGGGGAATAATGAGCAGTTCTTC CASSFHQQGNNEQFF
TRBJ2-5 TRBV2 . . TGTGCCAGCAGCGTAAGTGAAGCTCTAGCGATGGAGACCCAGTACTTC CASSVSEALAMETQYF
TRBJ2-7 TRBV28 few . TGTGCCTCTTCGCGAGCCTACGAGCAGTACTTC CASSRAYEQYF
TRBJ1-1 TRBV30 . TRBD1 TGTGCCTGGAGGACGAGTGGGACAGGGTTTGAAGCTTTCTTT CAWRTSGTGFEAFF
TRBJ2-1 TRBV7-6 . . TGTGCCAGCAGCTTAGTGGGAGACGCCAATGAGCAGTTCTTC CASSLVGDANEQFF
TRBJ2-7 TRBV23-1 . TRBD1 TGCGCCAGCAGTCAATTAGTGGGACAGGGGTCACGATACGAGCAGTACTTC CASSQLVGQGSRYEQYF
TRBJ1-1 TRBV9 once . TGTGCCAGCAGCGCCTCTAGCGGGGGGCGAAACACTGAAGCTTTCTTT CASSASSGGRNTEAFF
TRBJ2-3 TRBV30 . TRBD1 TGTGCCTGGAGTGCACAGGGGGCGGATACGCAGTATTTT CAWSAQGADTQYF
TRBJ2-1 TRBV27 . . TGTGCCAGCAGTCGGGTAGCGAATGAGCAGTTCTTC CASSRVANEQFF
TRBJ1-1 TRBV6-5 few . TGTGCCAGCAGACCCCGGACTGGGTTGCCTGAAGCTTTCTTT CASRPRTGLPEAFF
TRBJ2-1 TRBV7-9 . TRBD1 TGTGCCAGCAGCACACCCTTAACAGGGGGCGATTTCAATGAGCAGTTCTTC CASSTPLTGGDFNEQFF
TRBJ1-2 TRBV19 . TRBD1 TGTGCCAGTAGTCCGGGACAGCCCTATGGCTACACCTTC CASSPGQPYGYTF
TRBJ2-4 TRBV9 . . TGTGCCAGCAGCGTAGGAGGGAGTCGGAACATTCAGTACTTC CASSVGGSRNIQYF
TRBJ2-7 TRBV13 . TRBD2 TGTGCCAGCAGCTCCCTCGGCGCGGGGGGGCCGTCGGTTTACGAGCAGTACTTC CASSSLGAGGPSVYEQYF
TRBJ2-7 TRBV4-3 few . TGCGCCAGCAGCCTCGCCTTCAGGACAGTTAATTCCTACGAGCAGTACTTC CASSLAFRTVNSYEQYF
TRBJ2-7 TRBV7-6 . TRBD1 TGTGCCAGCAGCCGCTTCCAGGGGGTCTCCTACGAGCAGTACTTC CASSRFQGVSYEQYF
TRBJ2-7 TRBV5-1 . TRBD2 TGCGCCAGCAGCTTGGGGACCGAGACTAGCAACGAGCAGTACTTC CASSLGTETSNEQYF
TRBJ2-3 TRBV9 once TRBD2 TGTGCCAGCAGCGAAGGTAGCGGGGGGTCAGATACGCAGTATTTT CASSEGSGGSDTQYF
TRBJ2-3 TRBV7-2 . TRBD2 TGTGCCAGCAGCTTAGAATGGGCGGGGGGGCTCACAGATACGCAGTATTTT CASSLEWAGGLTDTQYF
TRBJ2-1 TRBV12-5 . TRBD1 TGTGCTAGTGGAGGGACAGAAAGTGAGCAGTTCTTC CASGGTESEQFF
TRBJ2-5 TRBV7-2 . . TGTGCCAGCAGCTCGACAGTACAAGAGACCCAGTACTTC CASSSTVQETQYF
TRBJ1-1 TRBV4-1 . . TGCGCCAGCAGCCAAGAGCGGGGGCCAAACACTGAAGCTTTCTTT CASSQERGPNTEAFF
TRBJ2-7 TRBV5-1 . . TGCGCCAGCAGCCTAGGTCCCCACGAGCAGTACTTC CASSLGPHEQYF
TRBJ2-5 TRBV7-3 . TRBD2 TGTGCCAGCAGCCTGCGCAGGACTAGTCACCAAGAGACCCAGTACTTC CASSLRRTSHQETQYF
TRBJ2-1 TRBV6-1 . . TGTGCCAGCAGTGATAGGACAGAGTGGAATGAGCAGTTCTTC CASSDRTEWNEQFF
TRBJ2-4 TRBV12-5 . TRBD1 TGTGCTAGTGGCCTCGGGACAGGGGAAAACATTCAGTACTTC CASGLGTGENIQYF
TRBJ1-4 TRBV27 . . TGTGCCAGCAGTTTGTTAGCCACGGCCCTAAATGAAAAACTGTTTTTT CASSLLATALNEKLFF
TRBJ2-7 TRBV9 . TRBD1 TGTGCCAGCAGCCCGGGACAGGGCCTGAGGGAGCAGTACTTC CASSPGQGLREQYF
TRBJ2-5 TRBV5-4 . . TGTGCCAGCAGCTTGAGGGGCATCGCCCAAGAGACCCAGTACTTC CASSLRGIAQETQYF
TRBJ2-1 TRBV7-9 . TRBD2 TGTGCCAGCAGCTCCTATAGCGGGGGGGCGCTTGGGGAGCAGTTCTTC CASSSYSGGALGEQFF
TRBJ1-4 TRBV7-9 once . TGTGCCAGCAGCCCCGGGGTTAATGAAAAACTGTTTTTT CASSPGVNEKLFF
TRBJ1-4 TRBV11-2 . TRBD1 TGTGCCAGCCGGGACAGTGCAACTAATGAAAAACTGTTTTTT CASRDSATNEKLFF
TRBJ1-1 TRBV19 . . TGTGCCAGTAGTATGGGGGGGATTGAAGCTTTCTTT CASSMGGIEAFF
TRBJ1-2 TRBV19 . TRBD1 TGTGCCAGTACCGGCCTAATTTCGGACAGGGCGACGGTCTATGGCTACACCTTC CASTGLISDRATVYGYTF
TRBJ1-5 TRBV19 . TRBD1 TGTGCCAACACACCGAGGACAGGGGTAGGGGGGCCCCAGCATTTT CANTPRTGVGGPQHF
TRBJ2-7 TRBV7-9 . . TGTGCCAGCAGCTATCCAGGGGATACCTACGAGCAGTACTTC CASSYPGDTYEQYF
TRBJ2-5 TRBV7-7 . TRBD2 TGTGCCAGCAGCTTACTAGCGGGGGTCGGAGAGACCCAGTACTTC CASSLLAGVGETQYF
TRBJ1-1 TRBV6-5 . . TGTGCCAGCTCCCTAGAGCTCGAATCGGACACTGAAGCTTTCTTT CASSLELESDTEAFF
TRBJ1-2 TRBV7-9 . . TGTGCCAGCAGCCGATCGGTGGAGGGCCCCTATGGCTACACCTTC CASSRSVEGPYGYTF
TRBJ2-7 TRBV5-4 . TRBD1 TGTGCCAGCAGCCCCAGAGGACAGGGGGCCAACTCCTACGAGCAGTACTTC CASSPRGQGANSYEQYF
TRBJ1-2 TRBV6-1 . . TGTGCCAGCAGGGCCTCAGTTAACTATGGCTACACCTTC CASRASVNYGYTF
TRBJ1-1 TRBV7-2 . . TGTGCCAGCAGCTTTTCTATAATTTCGGGAAATGAAGCTTTCTTT CASSFSIISGNEAFF
TRBJ1-1 TRBV11-2 . TRBD1 TGTGCCAGCAGCTTATGGCGCGTACAGGGGAATACTGAAGCTTTCTTT CASSLWRVQGNTEAFF
TRBJ2-3 TRBV7-5 . . TGTGTCAGGGTACGCAGCGGGGCTCAGGGGGATACGCAGTATTTT CVRVRSGAQGDTQYF
TRBJ1-1 TRBV4-1 . . TGCGCCAGCAGCCTTACACCGGGGGGAGAAGCTTTCTTT CASSLTPGGEAFF
TRBJ1-1 TRBV25-1 . . TGTGCCAGCAGTATCGGAGGCCCGAACACTGAAGCTTTCTTT CASSIGGPNTEAFF
TRBJ2-5 TRBV7-6 . . TGTGCCAGCAGCCCACAGGTGGGGGAGACCCAGTACTTC CASSPQVGETQYF
TRBJ2-3 TRBV12-5 . TRBD2 TGTGCTAGTGGTTTTGGGGGGGTGGATACGCAGTATTTT CASGFGGVDTQYF